This T cell receptor beta chain was captured in a study of blood T cells in healthy people across ages. This clonotype was picked up a small number of times. Between the trimmed V and J ends, which lost 4 bases and 8 bases, there was a span of 11 bases. Germline values: CDR1 KGHSH, CDR2 LQKENI. This CDR3 comprises 12 residues. Combining a sample-barcoded 5' primer with a J-beta primer mix, a second PCR ran for roughly 6 to 12 cycles. The authors tagged each cDNA molecule using a template-switch adaptor with 12 random nucleotides. From the 5' RACE reads, TCRdb called clonotypes with MiXCR, one entry per CDR3 protein. The data hold 650,000 to 1,000,000 distinct CDR3 sequences, with about 34% observed a single time. Healthy Russian Caucasian donors spanned ages about 6 to 100 years.

The TCR was taken from a young man in good health. The V and J genes are TRBV18 and TRBJ1-2; D might be TRBD1 (6 bases). Sequencing was carried out using blood. The CDR3 nucleotides read TGTGCCAGCTCACGACAGGAGGGCGGCTACACCTTC. This codes for CASSRQEGGYTF.